This TCR beta chain originates from a study of blood T cell repertoires in COVID-19. On the study more broadly: COVID-19 samples, acute and convalescent, were from the United States, Italy and Spain. T cells, B-cell-depleted T cells, or PBMCs provided the cDNA or gDNA that served as material.

As handled by the study authors: Reference gene primer amplification gave estimated nucleated cell counts. TCRdb keeps only in-frame clones here, not all; method: immunoSEQ multiplex PCR. V and J calls and clone size are given by that table; D and trimming were obtained from the DNA. The data show a few hundred thousand clones, with 85% seen just once and about 1% held by the top ten. Looked up from germline, CDR1 is SGHAT and CDR2 is FQNNGV. Deletions cut 10 bases from V and 0 bases from J, with 12 bases between. The CDR3 loop spans 13 amino acids. The source is a middle-aged man with acute or convalescent COVID-19. Sequenced material: peripheral blood. The chain links TRBV11-2 to TRBJ1-1; no definite D call. The CDR3 spells CATEGRLNTEAFF. The CDR3, as DNA: TGTGCCACTGAGGGCCGATTGAACACTGAAGCTTTCTTT.